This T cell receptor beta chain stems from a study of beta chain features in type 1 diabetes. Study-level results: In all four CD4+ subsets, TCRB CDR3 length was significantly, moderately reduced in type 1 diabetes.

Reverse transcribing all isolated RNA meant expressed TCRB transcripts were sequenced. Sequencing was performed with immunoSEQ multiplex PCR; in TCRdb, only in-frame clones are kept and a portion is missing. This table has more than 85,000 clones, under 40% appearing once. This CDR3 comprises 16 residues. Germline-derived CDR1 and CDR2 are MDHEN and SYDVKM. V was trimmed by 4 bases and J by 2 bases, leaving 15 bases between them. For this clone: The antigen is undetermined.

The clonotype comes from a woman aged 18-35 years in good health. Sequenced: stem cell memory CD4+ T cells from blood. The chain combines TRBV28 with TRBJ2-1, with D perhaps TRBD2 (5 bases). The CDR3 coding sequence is TGTGCCAGCAGTTGGGAAGGACGGGGAACCTACAATGAGCAGTTCTTC. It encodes CASSWEGRGTYNEQFF.